These T cell receptor beta chains were read from a single sample in a study of shared clonotypes between healthy human individuals. The method was immunoSEQ multiplex PCR; TCRdb's version includes in-frame clones alone and lacks a portion of them. The data show 550,000 to 850,000 clones, around two thirds seen once. Source material: memory CD4+ T cells sorted from blood. Receptors originate from a woman in her thirties in good health. CDR3s include the opening cysteine and the closing phenylalanine or tryptophan. The order of the fields is D gene, J gene, clone size, V gene, CDR3 DNA, CDR3 protein. The D gene is left open where the match is weak. Only part of the rows carry a size: once, few, many, or a class if the clone is expanded.

.	TRBJ2-7	.	TRBV11-2	TGTGCCAGCAGCTTAGATAGGAGGCCTACCTACGAGCAGTACTTC	CASSLDRRPTYEQYF
.	TRBJ1-1	.	TRBV11-2	TGTGCCAGCAGCTTAGCCTACACTGAAGCTTTCTTT	CASSLAYTEAFF
.	TRBJ2-1	.	TRBV6-4	TGTGCCAGCAGTGATTCGATCCATGAGCAGTTCTTC	CASSDSIHEQFF
TRBD1	TRBJ1-1	.	TRBV25-1	TGTGCCAGCAGTCGGGACAGGGGGCTGACTGAAGCTTTCTTT	CASSRDRGLTEAFF
.	TRBJ2-7	.	TRBV28	TGTGCCAGCAGTTTTAATGGCATCCCCTCCGTTTACGAGCAGTACTTC	CASSFNGIPSVYEQYF
.	TRBJ2-4	.	TRBV7-2	TGTGCCAGCAGCTTTGACCGAAGAAACATTCAGTACTTC	CASSFDRRNIQYF
.	TRBJ2-7	.	TRBV9	TGTGCCAGCAGCGTAAGCACAAGCTACGAGCAGTACTTC	CASSVSTSYEQYF
.	TRBJ2-3	once	TRBV19	TGTGCCAGTAGTAGGGGGCATGGCACAGATACGCAGTATTTT	CASSRGHGTDTQYF
.	TRBJ1-3	.	TRBV28	TGTGCCAGCAGTTTAGGAGGAAACACCATATATTTT	CASSLGGNTIYF
.	TRBJ2-4	few	TRBV18	TGTGCCAGCTCACCGGCAGGGGCGGGCATTCAGTACTTC	CASSPAGAGIQYF
TRBD1	TRBJ2-7	.	TRBV5-8	TGTGCCAGCAGCCTAACAGGGGGCCGGTCCTACGAGCAGTACTTC	CASSLTGGRSYEQYF
TRBD2	TRBJ2-3	.	TRBV9	TGTGCCAGCAGCCTCCTTAGGACTAGCGGGGGCACAGATACGCAGTATTTT	CASSLLRTSGGTDTQYF
.	TRBJ2-7	.	TRBV15	TGTGCCACCAGCAGAGAGGTGCCGGATGCTGGCTACGAGCAGTACTTC	CATSREVPDAGYEQYF
.	TRBJ1-4	.	TRBV25-1	TGTGCCAGCAGTGTCCCGACCCGGAGGGCTGAAAAACTGTTTTTT	CASSVPTRRAEKLFF
.	TRBJ1-4	.	TRBV6-6	TGTGCCAGCAGAGCAGGGTTTGAAGGGGAAAAACTGTTTTTT	CASRAGFEGEKLFF
.	TRBJ2-1	.	TRBV18	TGTGCCAGCTCACCCGGGACTGAGAGGGATGAGCAGTTCTTC	CASSPGTERDEQFF
TRBD1	TRBJ2-3	.	TRBV28	TGTGCCAGCAGCCGGGGACAGGGAACAGATACGCAGTATTTT	CASSRGQGTDTQYF
.	TRBJ2-7	.	TRBV27	TGTGCCAGCAGTTCGCTTCAGGGCCACGAGCAGTACTTC	CASSSLQGHEQYF
.	TRBJ2-7	.	TRBV11-2	TGTGCCAGCATACATGGGGCAGGGGTCATCTACGAGCAGTACTTC	CASIHGAGVIYEQYF
.	TRBJ2-7	.	TRBV7-3	TGTGCCAGCAGCAGGGGGTCCTCGTACGAGCAGTACTTC	CASSRGSSYEQYF
.	TRBJ1-4	.	TRBV29-1	TGCAGCGTAACAAGCCAGCGGAACGAGGGTGAAAAACTGTTTTTT	CSVTSQRNEGEKLFF
.	TRBJ2-1	.	TRBV29-1	TGCAGCGTTGGGGACGGGGGCTCCTACAATGAGCAGTTCTTC	CSVGDGGSYNEQFF
.	TRBJ2-2	.	TRBV5-1	TGCGCCAGCAGCTTAGTGACTTCCTACACCGGGGAGCTGTTTTTT	CASSLVTSYTGELFF
TRBD2	TRBJ2-5	.	TRBV5-4	TGTGCCAGCAGTTCCGACGGGAGGAGACAAGAGACCCAGTACTTC	CASSSDGRRQETQYF
TRBD1	TRBJ2-3	.	TRBV28	TGTGCCAGCAGTTTATTCCGGACAGGGGACTTCACAGATACGCAGTATTTT	CASSLFRTGDFTDTQYF
.	TRBJ1-1	few	TRBV19	TGTGCCAGTAGCCCGAGTGGCACGAGTACTGAAGCTTTCTTT	CASSPSGTSTEAFF
.	TRBJ1-2	.	TRBV13	TGTGCCAGCAGCCTCCGACAGCTGGGGGGGGCCTATGGCTACACCTTC	CASSLRQLGGAYGYTF
TRBD2	TRBJ2-7	.	TRBV28	TGTGCCAGCGCCTGGAGCGGGAGGTACGAGCAGTACTTC	CASAWSGRYEQYF
.	TRBJ2-3	.	TRBV6-1	TGTGCCAGCAGGGTGAGAAGAGATACGCAGTATTTT	CASRVRRDTQYF
TRBD1	TRBJ1-2	.	TRBV29-1	TGCAGCGTTTTCGGGGACAGGGCCGATGGCTACACCTTC	CSVFGDRADGYTF
.	TRBJ2-6	.	TRBV19	TGTGCCACCACCGGGTCCCGGGCCCTAAACGTCCTGACTTTC	CATTGSRALNVLTF
.	TRBJ1-5	.	TRBV5-6	TGTGCCAGCAGCTTCCCGGGCAGAAATCAGCCCCAGCATTTT	CASSFPGRNQPQHF
TRBD1	TRBJ1-2	.	TRBV6-5	TGTGCCACCGGGGACAGGGGCTCGAATGGCTACACCTTC	CATGDRGSNGYTF
.	TRBJ2-7	.	TRBV27	TGTGCCAGCAGTTCCCCGGACTCGAGTCTCGAGCAGTACTTC	CASSSPDSSLEQYF
.	TRBJ2-1	.	TRBV5-6	TGTGCCAGCAGCTTGGCAGCGGGCCTGGCCTACAATGAGCAGTTCTTC	CASSLAAGLAYNEQFF
.	TRBJ2-3	.	TRBV5-1	TGCGCCAGCAGCTTGGAATCCGAAGATACGCAGTATTTT	CASSLESEDTQYF
TRBD1	TRBJ1-5	.	TRBV28	TGTGCCAGCAGTGCGCAGACAGGGATCAATCAGCCCCAGCATTTT	CASSAQTGINQPQHF
.	TRBJ2-2	.	TRBV6-6	TGTGCCAGCAGGCCCACTAGATTGAACACCGGGGAGCTGTTTTTT	CASRPTRLNTGELFF
TRBD1	TRBJ2-3	many	TRBV15	TGTGCCACCAGCAGTTACCCGGGACAGCGCACAGATACGCAGTATTTT	CATSSYPGQRTDTQYF
TRBD2	TRBJ2-1	.	TRBV30	TGTGCCTGGAGTAATCCGAGACTAGCGATTAATGAGCAGTTCTTC	CAWSNPRLAINEQFF
.	TRBJ1-5	.	TRBV10-3	TGTGCCATCAGCGAATCGTTCCGGGACACGGATCAGCCCCAGCATTTT	CAISESFRDTDQPQHF
.	TRBJ2-1	.	TRBV19	TGTGCCAGTAGTAACCCCCCAGGGGTTGATGAGCAGTTCTTC	CASSNPPGVDEQFF
.	TRBJ1-2	.	TRBV28	TGTGCCAGCAGTAGTCCGGGACAAACCAACTATGGCTACACCTTC	CASSSPGQTNYGYTF
.	TRBJ2-7	.	TRBV29-1	TGCAGCGTCATTAAGGCGGGATACGAGCAGTACTTC	CSVIKAGYEQYF
TRBD2	TRBJ2-2	once	TRBV28	TGTGCCAGCGGAGCGGGAGCCGGGGAGCTGTTTTTT	CASGAGAGELFF
.	TRBJ2-5	.	TRBV5-4	TGTGCCAGCAGCCCGTTGCCGGCACGGGAGACCCAGTACTTC	CASSPLPARETQYF